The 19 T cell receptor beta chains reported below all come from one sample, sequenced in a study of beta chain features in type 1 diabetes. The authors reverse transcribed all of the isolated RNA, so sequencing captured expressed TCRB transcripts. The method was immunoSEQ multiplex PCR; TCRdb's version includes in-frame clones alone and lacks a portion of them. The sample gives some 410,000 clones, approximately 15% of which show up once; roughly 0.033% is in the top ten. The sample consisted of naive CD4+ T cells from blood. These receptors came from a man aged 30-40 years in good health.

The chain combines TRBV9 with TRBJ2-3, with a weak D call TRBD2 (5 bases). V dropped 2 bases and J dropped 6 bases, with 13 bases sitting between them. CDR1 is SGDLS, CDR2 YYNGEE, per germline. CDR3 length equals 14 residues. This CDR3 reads CASSVSRGRDTQYF. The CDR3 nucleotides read TGTGCCAGCAGCGTGTCCCGGGGAAGGGATACGCAGTATTTT. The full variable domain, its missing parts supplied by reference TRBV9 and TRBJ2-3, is DSGVTQTPKHLITATGQRVTLRCSPRSGDLSVYWYQQSLDQGLQFLIQYYNGEERAKGNILERFSAQQFPDLHSELNLSSLELGDSALYFCASSVSRGRDTQYFGPGTRLTVL.

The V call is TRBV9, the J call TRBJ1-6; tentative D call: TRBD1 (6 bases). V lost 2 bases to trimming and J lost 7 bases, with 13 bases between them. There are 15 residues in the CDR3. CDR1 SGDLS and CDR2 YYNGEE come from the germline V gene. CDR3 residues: CASSVTGQENSPLHF. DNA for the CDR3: TGTGCCAGCAGCGTCACAGGGCAGGAGAATTCACCCCTCCACTTT.

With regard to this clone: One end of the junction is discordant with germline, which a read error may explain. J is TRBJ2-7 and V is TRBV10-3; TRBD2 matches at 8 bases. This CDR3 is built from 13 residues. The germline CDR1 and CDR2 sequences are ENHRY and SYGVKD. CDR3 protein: CAISGTSSDEQYF. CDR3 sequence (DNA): TGTGCCATCAGTGGGACTAGCTCCGACGAGCAGTACTTC.

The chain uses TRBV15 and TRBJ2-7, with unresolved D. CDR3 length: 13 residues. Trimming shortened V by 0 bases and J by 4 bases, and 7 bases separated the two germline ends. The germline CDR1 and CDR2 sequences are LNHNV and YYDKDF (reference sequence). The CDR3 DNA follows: TGTGCCACCAGCAGAGATCTAGGATACGAGCAGTACGTC. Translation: CATSRDLGYEQYV.

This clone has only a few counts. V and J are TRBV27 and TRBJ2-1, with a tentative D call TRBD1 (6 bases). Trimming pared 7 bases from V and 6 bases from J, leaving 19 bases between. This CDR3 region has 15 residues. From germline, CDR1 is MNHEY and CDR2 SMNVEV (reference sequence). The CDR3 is CASNPGHGFSNEQFF. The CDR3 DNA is TGTGCCAGCAACCCGGGACACGGGTTTTCCAATGAGCAGTTCTTC.

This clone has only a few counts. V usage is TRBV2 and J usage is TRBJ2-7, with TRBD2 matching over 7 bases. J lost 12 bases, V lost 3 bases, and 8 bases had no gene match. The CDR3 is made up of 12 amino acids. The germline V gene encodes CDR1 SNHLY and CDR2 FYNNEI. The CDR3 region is CASSEWSSGPYV. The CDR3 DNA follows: TGTGCCAGCAGTGAGTGGAGTAGCGGGCCGTACGTC.

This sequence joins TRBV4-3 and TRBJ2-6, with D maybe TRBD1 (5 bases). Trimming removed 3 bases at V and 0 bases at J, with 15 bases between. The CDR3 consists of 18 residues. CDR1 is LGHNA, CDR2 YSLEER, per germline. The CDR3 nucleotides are TGCGCCAGCAGCCATTCGGACACGCGATCCTCTGGGGCCAACGTCCTGACTTTC. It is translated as CASSHSDTRSSGANVLTF.

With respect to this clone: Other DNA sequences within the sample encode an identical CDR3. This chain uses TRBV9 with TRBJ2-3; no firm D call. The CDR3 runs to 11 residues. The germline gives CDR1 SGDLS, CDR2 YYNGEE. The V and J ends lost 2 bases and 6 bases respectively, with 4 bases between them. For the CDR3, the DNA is TGTGCCAGCAGCGTCGGGGATACGCAGTATTTT. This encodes CASSVGDTQYF. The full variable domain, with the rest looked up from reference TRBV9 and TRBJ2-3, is DSGVTQTPKHLITATGQRVTLRCSPRSGDLSVYWYQQSLDQGLQFLIQYYNGEERAKGNILERFSAQQFPDLHSELNLSSLELGDSALYFCASSVGDTQYFGPGTRLTVL.

The CDR3 spells CASSAGSPLHF. Written as DNA, the CDR3 is TGTGCCAGCAGCGCGGGGTCACCCCTCCACTTT. The gene calls are TRBV11-2 and TRBJ1-6; no clear D. V was cut by 5 bases and J by 10 bases, with 6 bases left in between. In germline, CDR1 is SGHAT, CDR2 FQNNGV. The CDR3 is 11 amino acids.

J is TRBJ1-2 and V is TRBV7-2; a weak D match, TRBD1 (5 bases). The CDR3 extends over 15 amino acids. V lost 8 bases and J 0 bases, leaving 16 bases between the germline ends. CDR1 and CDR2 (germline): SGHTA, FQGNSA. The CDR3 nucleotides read TGTGCCAGCGGTGGGGCGTCCTTTTCTAACTATGGCTACACCTTC. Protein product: CASGGASFSNYGYTF.

This CDR3 is CASSLDDRDSGLLEQFF. Written as DNA, the CDR3 is TGTGCCAGCAGCTTAGATGACCGGGACAGTGGGTTATTGGAGCAGTTCTTC. This chain uses TRBV7-9 with TRBJ2-1; 7 nucleotides align to TRBD1. Germline CDR1 reads SEHNR; CDR2 reads FQNEAQ (reference sequence). With V trimmed by 1 base and J by 10 bases, 16 bases remained unmatched. CDR3 length: 17 amino acids.

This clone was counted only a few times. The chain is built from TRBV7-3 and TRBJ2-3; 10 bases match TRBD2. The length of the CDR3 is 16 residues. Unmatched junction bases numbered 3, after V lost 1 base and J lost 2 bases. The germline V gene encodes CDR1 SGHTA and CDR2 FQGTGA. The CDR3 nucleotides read TGTGCCAGCAGCTTAAGGGGACTAGCGAACACAGATACGCAGTATTTT. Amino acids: CASSLRGLANTDTQYF.

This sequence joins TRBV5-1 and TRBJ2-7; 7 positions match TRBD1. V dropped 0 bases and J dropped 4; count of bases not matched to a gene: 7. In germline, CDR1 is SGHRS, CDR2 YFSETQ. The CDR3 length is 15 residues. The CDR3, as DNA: TGCGCCAGCAGCTTGGTGGCAGGGGGAACGTACGAGCAGTACGTC. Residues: CASSLVAGGTYEQYV.

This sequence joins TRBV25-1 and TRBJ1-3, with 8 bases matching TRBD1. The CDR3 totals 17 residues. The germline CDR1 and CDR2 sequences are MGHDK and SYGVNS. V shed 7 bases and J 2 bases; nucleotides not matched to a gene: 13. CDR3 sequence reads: CASTENPGQGTGNTIYF. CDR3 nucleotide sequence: TGTGCCAGCACCGAAAATCCCGGACAGGGCACTGGAAACACCATATATTTT.

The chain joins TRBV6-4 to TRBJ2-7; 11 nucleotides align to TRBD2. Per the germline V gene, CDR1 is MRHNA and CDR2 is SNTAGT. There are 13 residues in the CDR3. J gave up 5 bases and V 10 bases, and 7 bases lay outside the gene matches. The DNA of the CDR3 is TGTGCCAACCCTAGCGGGGGGTTGGACGAGCAGTACTTC. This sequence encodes CANPSGGLDEQYF.

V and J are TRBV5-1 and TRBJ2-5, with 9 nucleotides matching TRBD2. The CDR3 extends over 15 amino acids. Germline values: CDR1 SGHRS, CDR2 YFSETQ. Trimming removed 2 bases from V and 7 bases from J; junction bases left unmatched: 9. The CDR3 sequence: CASSLRVAGAGTQYF. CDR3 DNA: TGCGCCAGCAGCTTAAGAGTAGCGGGGGCGGGGACCCAGTACTTC.

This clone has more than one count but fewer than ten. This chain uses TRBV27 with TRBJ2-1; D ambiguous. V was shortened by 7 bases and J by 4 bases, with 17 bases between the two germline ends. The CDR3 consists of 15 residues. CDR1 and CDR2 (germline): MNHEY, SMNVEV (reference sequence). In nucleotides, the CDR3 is TGTGCCAGCAATCCTAAAGGGCCTCAGTACAATGAGCAGTTCTTC. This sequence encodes CASNPKGPQYNEQFF.

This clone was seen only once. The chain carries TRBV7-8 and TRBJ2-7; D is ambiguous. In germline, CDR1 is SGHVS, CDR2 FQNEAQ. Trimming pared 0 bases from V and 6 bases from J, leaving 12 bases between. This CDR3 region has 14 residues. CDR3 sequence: CASSLASSMGEQYV. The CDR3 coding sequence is TGTGCCAGCAGCTTAGCAAGCAGTATGGGCGAGCAGTACGTC.

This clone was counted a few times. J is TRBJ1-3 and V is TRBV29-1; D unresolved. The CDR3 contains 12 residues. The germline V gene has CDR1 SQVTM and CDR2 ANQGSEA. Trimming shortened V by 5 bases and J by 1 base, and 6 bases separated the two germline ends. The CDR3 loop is CSVIRSGNTIYF. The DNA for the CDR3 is TGCAGCGTTATCCGATCTGGAAACACCATATATTTT.